The 15 T cell receptor beta chains given below trace back to one sample, sequenced in a study of blood T cells in healthy people across ages. A second PCR of 7 to 11 cycles used a sample-barcoded 5' primer and a J-beta primer mix. In TCRdb, the 5' RACE reads were re-called with MiXCR into one record per CDR3 protein. The data show 1.5 million to 2 million distinct CDR3 sequences, roughly 52% seen once. The sequenced material came from blood. These TCRs come from a woman aged 40 to 50 in good health.

The V and J genes are TRBV20-1 and TRBJ2-4; possible D gene TRBD2, 5 bases. The J call may be wrong; the DNA end is better matched by TRBJ2-5. CDR1 is DFQATT and CDR2 is SNEGSKA in the germline V gene (reference sequence). The CDR3 has 12 residues. The CDR3 nucleotides read TGCAGTGCTATTGGGCGGGAAGAGACCCAGTACTTC. It yields the protein CSAIGREETQYF.

There are a few counts of this clonotype. The V and J genes are TRBV27 and TRBJ2-1; TRBD1 aligns across 9 bases. J was trimmed by 6 bases and V by 2 bases; bases with no gene match: 11. The CDR3 spans 17 residues. Germline V lookup: CDR1 MNHEY, CDR2 SMNVEV (reference sequence). CDR3 sequence: CASSLVVGQGAGNEQFF. CDR3 DNA sequence: TGTGCCAGCAGTTTAGTGGTGGGACAGGGAGCGGGCAATGAGCAGTTCTTC.

This chain links TRBV7-8 with TRBJ2-3, with D perhaps matching TRBD1 or TRBD2 (6 bases each). The CDR3 has 17 residues. V lost 5 bases, J lost 5 bases, and 23 bases lay in between. Germline CDR1 reads SGHVS; CDR2 reads FQNEAQ. The CDR3 DNA sequence: TGTGCCAGCAGCGGGGGGCCTAGTGGGGGGATGATAGATACGCAGTATTTT. It encodes CASSGGPSGGMIDTQYF.

J is TRBJ1-2 and V is TRBV5-1; 8 bases map to TRBD1. Unmatched junction bases numbered 6, after V lost 5 bases and J lost 0 bases. Germline CDR1 is SGHRS and CDR2 is YFSETQ. This CDR3 has 15 amino acids. The CDR3 is CASRVGQGTNYGYTF. For the CDR3, the DNA is TGCGCCAGCAGGGTCGGACAGGGCACTAACTATGGCTACACCTTC. Complete variable domain (other parts from reference TRBV5-1 and TRBJ1-2): KAGVTQTPRYLIKTRGQQVTLSCSPISGHRSVSWYQQTPGQGLQFLFEYFSETQRNKGNFPGRFSGRQFSNSRSEMNVSTLELGDSALYLCASRVGQGTNYGYTFGSGTRLTVV.

This clonotype appeared a single time. The chain employs TRBV4-1 and TRBJ1-6; TRBD1 matches at 7 bases. V lost 0 bases and J lost 7; bases outside the gene matches: 6. The CDR3 has 16 amino acids. In germline, CDR1 is MGHRA, CDR2 YSYEKL. In DNA, the CDR3 is TGCGCCAGCAGCCAAGAAGGAGCGGACAGGAATTCACCCCTCCACTTT. The encoded protein is CASSQEGADRNSPLHF.

This chain uses TRBV6-5 with TRBJ2-3; no reliable D call. Germline assignment: CDR1 MNHEY and CDR2 SVGAGI. The V end was cut by 6 bases, the J end by 4 bases, with 11 bases between. This CDR3 is built from 13 residues. DNA for the CDR3: TGTGCCAGCAGGCGAAAGGTACCAGATACGCAGTATTTT. It translates to CASRRKVPDTQYF.

This chain uses TRBV28 with TRBJ2-4; 7 nucleotides agree with TRBD2. TRBJ2-5 explains the end of the DNA better; the J call may be wrong. Germline-derived CDR1 and CDR2 are MDHEN and SYDVKM. This CDR3 comprises 15 residues. The CDR3 sequence is CASTTRVAGEETQYF. The CDR3 coding sequence is TGTGCCAGCACTACCAGGGTGGCGGGGGAGGAGACCCAGTACTTC.

The chain recombines TRBV29-1 with TRBJ2-5, with a possible D match to TRBD2 (6 bases). V lost 2 bases, J lost 11 bases, and 9 bases lay in between. CDR3 size: 10 residues. Germline CDR1 and CDR2: SQVTM and ANQGSEA. The CDR3 protein is CSVEWGEQYF. CDR3 DNA sequence: TGCAGCGTTGAATGGGGGGAGCAGTACTTC.

This chain links TRBV12-3 or TRBV12-4 with TRBJ2-3; possibly TRBD2 for D (5 bases). The CDR3 spans 16 residues. V lost 3 bases and J 1 base, leaving 14 bases between the germline ends. The CDR3 DNA is TGTGCCAGCAGTTTGAGTCTCGGACTGGGCACAGATACGCAGTATTTT. Protein sequence: CASSLSLGLGTDTQYF.

This clonotype was found a few times. The genes are TRBV15 and TRBJ2-3; TRBD2 agrees at 14 bases. The CDR3 contains 18 residues. The junction had 8 bases not matched to a gene; V was cut back by 3 bases and J by 3 bases. CDR1 is LNHNV and CDR2 is YYDKDF in the germline V gene (reference sequence). In nucleotides, the CDR3 is TGTGCCACCAGCAGGACTAGCGGGGGGGCCGGTTGGACAGATACGCAGTATTTT. Translation gives CATSRTSGGAGWTDTQYF. The variable domain in full, completed from reference TRBV15 and TRBJ2-3, reads DAMVIQNPRYQVTQFGKPVTLSCSQTLNHNVMYWYQQKSSQAPKLLFHYYDKDFNNEADTPDNFQSRRPNTSFCFLDIRSPGLGDTAMYLCATSRTSGGAGWTDTQYFGPGTRLTVL.

The chain carries TRBV6-5 and TRBJ1-1; D gene uncertain. CDR3 length: 13 amino acids. Deletions cut 2 bases from V and 4 bases from J, with 8 bases between. CDR1 is MNHEY and CDR2 is SVGAGI in the germline V gene. CDR3 DNA: TGTGCCAGCAGTTACCAACGGGGCACTGAAGCTTTCTTT. Protein product: CASSYQRGTEAFF.

This clonotype was recorded a few times. The chain employs TRBV27 and TRBJ1-6, with 8 bases fitting TRBD1. Trimming at V came to 5 bases and at J to 7 bases, leaving 7 bases not matched to a gene. The CDR3 length is 15 residues. Looked up from germline, CDR1 is MNHEY and CDR2 is SMNVEV (reference sequence). The CDR3 sequence: CASSLGQGYNSPLHF. CDR3 nucleotide sequence: TGTGCCAGCAGTCTAGGACAGGGTTACAATTCACCCCTCCACTTT.

In its sample, this clonotype was seen a few times. The genes are TRBV20-1 and TRBJ2-5, with no clear D. Deletions cut 5 bases from V and 7 bases from J, with 14 bases between. The CDR3 contains 12 residues. In germline, CDR1 is DFQATT, CDR2 SNEGSKA (reference sequence). CDR3 nucleotides: TGCAGTGCTGGACCTGACCTCTCGACCCAGTACTTC. Protein: CSAGPDLSTQYF.

DNA of the CDR3: TGCAGTGTTAGCACGGGAGGACGGGGGGAGACCCAGTACTTC. It codes for CSVSTGGRGETQYF. The chain couples TRBV20-1 to TRBJ2-5, with 7 bases fitting TRBD2. CDR3 length: 14 amino acids. Per the germline V gene, CDR1 is DFQATT and CDR2 is SNEGSKA (reference sequence). Unmatched junction bases numbered 13, after V lost 7 bases and J lost 5 bases.

The V call is TRBV27, the J call TRBJ2-3; possibly TRBD2 for D (5 bases). CDR3 size: 15 residues. Trimming left V 3 bases short and J 2 bases short, with 12 bases between. CDR1 and CDR2 from the germline V gene are MNHEY and SMNVEV (reference sequence). The CDR3: CASSFRTAYTDTQYF. CDR3 DNA: TGTGCCAGCAGTTTTAGGACTGCGTACACAGATACGCAGTATTTT.